Listed here is a single T cell receptor beta chain. The data were taken from a study of T cells in Graves' hyperthyroidism and ophthalmopathy. CDR1 and CDR2 (germline): MNHEY, SMNVEV (reference sequence). The germline V and J ends were trimmed by 2 bases and 3 bases, with 13 bases remaining between them. This CDR3 contains 15 residues. Uncontrolled infection, other autoimmune disease, pregnancy or lactation barred patients from enrollment. The source material, RNA transcripts, was used to amplify TCR beta CDR3 regions. Researchers ran a first-round RT-PCR on the TCR CDR3 using the HTBI primer set. TCRdb called the multiplex PCR reads again in MiXCR, with one record for every CDR3 protein. The table shows roughly 160,000 distinct CDR3 sequences, with 9.4% occurring only once.

The rearrangement links TRBV27 to TRBJ2-5; a possible D gene is TRBD2 (5 bases). The source is a woman younger than 30 with Graves' hyperthyroidism that later progressed to Graves' ophthalmopathy. Sequenced input: blood. This chain's CDR3 is CASSLGTSRKETQYF. For the CDR3, the DNA is TGTGCCAGCAGTTTAGGTACTAGTCGCAAAGAGACCCAGTACTTC.